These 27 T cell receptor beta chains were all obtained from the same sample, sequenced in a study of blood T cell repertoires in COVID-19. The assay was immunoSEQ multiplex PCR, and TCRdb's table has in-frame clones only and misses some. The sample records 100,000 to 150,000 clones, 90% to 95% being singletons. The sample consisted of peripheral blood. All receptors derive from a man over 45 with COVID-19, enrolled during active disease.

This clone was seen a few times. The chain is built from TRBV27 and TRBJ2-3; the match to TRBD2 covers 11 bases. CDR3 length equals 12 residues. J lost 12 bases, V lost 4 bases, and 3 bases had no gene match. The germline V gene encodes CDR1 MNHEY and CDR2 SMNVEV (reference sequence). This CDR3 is CASSSRLAGQYF. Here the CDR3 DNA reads TGTGCCAGCAGTTCAAGACTAGCGGGACAGTATTTT.

DNA for the CDR3: TGTGCCAGCAGCCCCGGGACAGGCTCCTACGAGCAGTACGTC. Translation: CASSPGTGSYEQYV. The rearrangement uses TRBV11-2 and TRBJ2-7, with TRBD1 identical over 8 bases. V lost 5 bases, J lost 0 bases, and 3 bases stayed unmatched. The CDR3 is 14 amino acids. The germline gives CDR1 SGHAT, CDR2 FQNNGV.

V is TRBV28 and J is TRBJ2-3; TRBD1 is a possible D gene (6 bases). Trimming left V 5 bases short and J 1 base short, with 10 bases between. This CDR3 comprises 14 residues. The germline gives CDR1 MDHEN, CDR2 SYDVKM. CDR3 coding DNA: TGTGCCAGCAGTCCAAGGACAGGCACAGATACGCAGTATTTT. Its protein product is CASSPRTGTDTQYF.

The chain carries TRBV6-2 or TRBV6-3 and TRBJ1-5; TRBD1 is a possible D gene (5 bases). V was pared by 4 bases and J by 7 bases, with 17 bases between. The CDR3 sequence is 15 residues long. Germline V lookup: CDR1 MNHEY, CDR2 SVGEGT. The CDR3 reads CASSSSNLRAQPQHF. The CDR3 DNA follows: TGTGCCAGCAGTTCGTCCAACCTCAGGGCCCAGCCCCAGCATTTT.

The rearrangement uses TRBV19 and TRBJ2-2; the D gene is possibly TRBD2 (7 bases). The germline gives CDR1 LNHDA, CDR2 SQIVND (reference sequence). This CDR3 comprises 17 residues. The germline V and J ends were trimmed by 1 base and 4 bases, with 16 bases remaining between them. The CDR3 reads CASSIGVRGASTGELFF. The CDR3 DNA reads TGTGCCAGTAGTATAGGGGTTCGGGGGGCGAGCACCGGGGAGCTGTTTTTT.

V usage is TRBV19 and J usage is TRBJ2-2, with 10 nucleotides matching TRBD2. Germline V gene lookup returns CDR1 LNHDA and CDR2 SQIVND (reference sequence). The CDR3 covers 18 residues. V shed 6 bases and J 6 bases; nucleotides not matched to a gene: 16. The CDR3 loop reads CASRPWGLATGVAGELFF. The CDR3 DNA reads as TGTGCCAGTAGGCCTTGGGGACTAGCGACTGGGGTCGCCGGGGAGCTGTTTTTT.

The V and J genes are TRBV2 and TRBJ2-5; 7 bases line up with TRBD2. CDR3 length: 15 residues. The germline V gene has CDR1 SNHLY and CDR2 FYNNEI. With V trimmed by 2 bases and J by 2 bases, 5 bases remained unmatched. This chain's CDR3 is CASSERLAVQETQYF. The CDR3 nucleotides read TGTGCCAGCAGTGAAAGGCTAGCGGTACAAGAGACCCAGTACTTC.

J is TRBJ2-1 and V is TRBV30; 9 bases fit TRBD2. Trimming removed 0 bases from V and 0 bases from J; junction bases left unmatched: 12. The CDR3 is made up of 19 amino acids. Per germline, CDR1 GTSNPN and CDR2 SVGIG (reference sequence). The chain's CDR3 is CAWSVLAGGRLSSYNEQFF. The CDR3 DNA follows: TGTGCCTGGAGTGTACTTGCGGGAGGGCGCTTAAGCTCCTACAATGAGCAGTTCTTC.

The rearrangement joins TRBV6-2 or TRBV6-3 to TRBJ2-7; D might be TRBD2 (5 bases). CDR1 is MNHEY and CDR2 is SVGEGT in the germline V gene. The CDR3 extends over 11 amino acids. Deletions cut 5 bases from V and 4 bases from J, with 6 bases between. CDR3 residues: CASSRGYEQYV. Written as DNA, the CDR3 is TGTGCCAGCAGTCGCGGGTACGAGCAGTACGTC.

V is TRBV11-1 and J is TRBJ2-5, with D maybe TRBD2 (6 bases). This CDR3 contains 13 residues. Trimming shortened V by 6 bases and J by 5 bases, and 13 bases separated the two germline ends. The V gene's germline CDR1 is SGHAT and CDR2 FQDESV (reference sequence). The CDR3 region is CASSSEGMETQYF. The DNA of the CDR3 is TGTGCCAGCAGTTCGGAGGGCATGGAGACCCAGTACTTC.

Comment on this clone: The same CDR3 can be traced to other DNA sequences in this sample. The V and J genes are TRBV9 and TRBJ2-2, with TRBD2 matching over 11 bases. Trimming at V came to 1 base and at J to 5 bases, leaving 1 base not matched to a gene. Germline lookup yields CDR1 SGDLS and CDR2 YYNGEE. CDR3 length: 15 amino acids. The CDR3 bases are TGTGCCAGCAGCGTATTAGCGGGAGGGACCGGGGAGCTGTTTTTT. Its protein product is CASSVLAGGTGELFF.

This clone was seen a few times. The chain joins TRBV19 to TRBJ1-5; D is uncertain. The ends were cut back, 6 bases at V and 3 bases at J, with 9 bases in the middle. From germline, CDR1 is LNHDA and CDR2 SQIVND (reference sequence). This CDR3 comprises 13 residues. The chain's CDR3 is CASRNRDNQPQHF. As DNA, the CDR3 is TGTGCCAGTAGAAACAGAGACAATCAGCCCCAGCATTTT.

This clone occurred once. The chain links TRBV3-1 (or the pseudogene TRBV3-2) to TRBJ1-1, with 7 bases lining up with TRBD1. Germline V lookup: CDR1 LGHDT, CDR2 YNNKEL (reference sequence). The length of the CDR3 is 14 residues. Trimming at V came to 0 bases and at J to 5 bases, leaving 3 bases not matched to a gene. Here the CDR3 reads CASSQDRGNTEAFF. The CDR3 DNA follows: TGTGCCAGCAGCCAAGACAGGGGGAATACTGAAGCTTTCTTT.

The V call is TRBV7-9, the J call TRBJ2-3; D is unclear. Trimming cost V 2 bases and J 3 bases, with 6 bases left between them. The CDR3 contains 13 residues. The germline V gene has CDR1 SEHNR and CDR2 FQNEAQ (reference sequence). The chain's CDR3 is CASSLRETDTQYF. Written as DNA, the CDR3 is TGTGCCAGCAGCTTACGCGAGACAGATACGCAGTATTTT.

CDR3 DNA sequence: TGCGCCAGCAAGGTGGGGGGGGCCGGGGAGCTGTTTTTT. It codes for CASKVGGAGELFF. The J gene is TRBJ2-2, the V gene TRBV10-2, with 7 bases aligning to TRBD2. With V trimmed by 7 bases and J by 6 bases, 5 bases remained unmatched. Germline-derived CDR1 and CDR2 are WSHSY and SAAADI. The CDR3 runs 13 residues.

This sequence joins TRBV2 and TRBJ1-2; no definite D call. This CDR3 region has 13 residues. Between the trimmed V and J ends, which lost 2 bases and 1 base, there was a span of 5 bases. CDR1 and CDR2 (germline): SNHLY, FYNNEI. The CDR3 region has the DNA TGTGCCAGCAGTGAACTCAGTAACTATGGCTACACCTTC. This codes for CASSELSNYGYTF.

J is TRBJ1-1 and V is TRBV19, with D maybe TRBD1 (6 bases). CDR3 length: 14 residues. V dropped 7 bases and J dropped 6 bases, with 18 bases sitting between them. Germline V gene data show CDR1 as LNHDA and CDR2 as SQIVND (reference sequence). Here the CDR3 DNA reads TGTGCCAGTAACCCGGGACATTCCAGGGCTGAAGCTTTCTTT. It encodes CASNPGHSRAEAFF.

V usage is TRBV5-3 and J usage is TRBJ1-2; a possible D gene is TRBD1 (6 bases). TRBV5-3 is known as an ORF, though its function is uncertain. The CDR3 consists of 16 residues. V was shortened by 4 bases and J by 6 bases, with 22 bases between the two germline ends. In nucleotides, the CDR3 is TGTGCCAGAAGCCTGGAAAGGGGGACGGCCGGTCATGGCTACACCTTC. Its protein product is CARSLERGTAGHGYTF.

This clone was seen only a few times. DNA of the CDR3: TGTGCCAGCAGCCGTATTGGGGCGGGAGGCGCTGGAGAGCAGTTCTTC. Protein sequence: CASSRIGAGGAGEQFF. The gene calls are TRBV7-9 and TRBJ2-1, with 8 nucleotides matching TRBD2. V was pared by 5 bases and J by 10 bases, with 16 bases of the junction left unmatched. Germline V gives CDR1 SEHNR, CDR2 FQNEAQ (reference sequence). The CDR3 totals 16 residues.

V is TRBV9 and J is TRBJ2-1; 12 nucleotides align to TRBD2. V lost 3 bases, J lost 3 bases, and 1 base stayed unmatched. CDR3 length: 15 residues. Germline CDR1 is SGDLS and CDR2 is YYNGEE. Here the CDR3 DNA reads TGTGCCAGCAGCGCACTAGCGGGAGGCTACAATGAGCAGTTCTTC. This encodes CASSALAGGYNEQFF.

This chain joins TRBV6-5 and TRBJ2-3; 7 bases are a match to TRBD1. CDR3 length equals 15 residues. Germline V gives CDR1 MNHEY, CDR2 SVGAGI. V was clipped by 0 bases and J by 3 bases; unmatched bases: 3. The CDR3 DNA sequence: TGTGCCAGCAGTTACTCCCGACAGGGTACAGATACGCAGTATTTT. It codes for CASSYSRQGTDTQYF.

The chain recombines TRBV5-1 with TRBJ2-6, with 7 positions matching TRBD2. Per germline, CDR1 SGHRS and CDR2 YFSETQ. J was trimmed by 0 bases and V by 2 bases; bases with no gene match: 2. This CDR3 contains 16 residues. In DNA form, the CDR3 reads TGCGCCAGCAGCTTCGGGGGGTCCTCTGGGGCCAACGTCCTGACTTTC. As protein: CASSFGGSSGANVLTF.

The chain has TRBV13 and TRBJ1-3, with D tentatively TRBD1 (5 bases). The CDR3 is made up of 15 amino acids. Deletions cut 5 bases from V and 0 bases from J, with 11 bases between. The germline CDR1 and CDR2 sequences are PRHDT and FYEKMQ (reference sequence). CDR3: CASSPGQFSGNTIYF. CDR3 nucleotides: TGTGCCAGCAGCCCAGGACAATTCTCTGGAAACACCATATATTTT.

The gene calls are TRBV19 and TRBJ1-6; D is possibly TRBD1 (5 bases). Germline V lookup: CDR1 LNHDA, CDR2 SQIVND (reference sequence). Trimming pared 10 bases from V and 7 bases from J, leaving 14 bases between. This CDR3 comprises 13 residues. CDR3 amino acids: CATGTGANSPLHF. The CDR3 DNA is TGTGCCACTGGGACTGGGGCAAATTCACCCCTCCACTTT.

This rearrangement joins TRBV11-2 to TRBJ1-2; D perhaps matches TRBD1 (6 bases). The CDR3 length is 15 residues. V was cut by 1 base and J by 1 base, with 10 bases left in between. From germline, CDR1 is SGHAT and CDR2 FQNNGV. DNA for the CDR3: TGTGCCAGCAGCTTAGTTCCGGACAGTAACTATGGCTACACCTTC. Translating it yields CASSLVPDSNYGYTF.

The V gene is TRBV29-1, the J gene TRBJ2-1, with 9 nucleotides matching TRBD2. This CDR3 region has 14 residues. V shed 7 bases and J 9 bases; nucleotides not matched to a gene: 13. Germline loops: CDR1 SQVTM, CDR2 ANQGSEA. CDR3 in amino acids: CSASRVAGDGEQFF. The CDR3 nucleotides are TGCAGCGCCTCCCGGGTAGCGGGAGACGGTGAGCAGTTCTTC.

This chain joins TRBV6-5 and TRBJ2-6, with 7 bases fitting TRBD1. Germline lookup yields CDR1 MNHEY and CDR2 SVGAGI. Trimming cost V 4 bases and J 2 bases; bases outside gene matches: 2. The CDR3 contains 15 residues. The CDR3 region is CASSSQGAGANVLTF. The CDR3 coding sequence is TGTGCCAGCAGTTCTCAGGGGGCTGGGGCCAACGTCCTGACTTTC.